Following are 15 T cell receptor beta chains from one sample sequenced in a study of shared clonotypes between healthy human individuals (dated by TCRdb to 2020 to 2021). The library was produced with the immunoSEQ multiplex PCR assay. Imported from immuneACCESS, the table was reduced by TCRdb to in-frame sequences with V and J called. These copies leave out some clones; in studies compared against another copy, an unresolved V gene accounts for under half, and the cause of the remainder is not known. This sample comprises 2 million to 2.5 million clones, approximately 96% of them detected only once. The ten largest clones capture around 0.13% of the sample. Sequencing used naive CD4+ T cells sorted from blood. In the paper's terms, the cell subset or site label means: CD45RA+ positively selected. The receptors derive from a man aged 18 to 30 in good health.

This chain links TRBV6-6 with TRBJ2-1; maybe TRBD2 (5 bases). CDR3 length equals 11 residues. V was clipped by 2 bases and J by 13 bases, with 9 bases between them. Germline CDR1 is MNHNY and CDR2 is SVGAGI (reference sequence). In DNA, the CDR3 is TGTGCCAGCAGTTACAGGCTAGCACAGTTCTTC. Translated, it gives CASSYRLAQFF.

The J gene is TRBJ2-7, the V gene TRBV6-6; 11 bases agree with TRBD2. The CDR3 runs 16 residues. With 4 bases clipped from V and 1 base from J, the junction kept 6 bases outside the gene matches. Germline V gene data show CDR1 as MNHNY and CDR2 as SVGAGI (reference sequence). The CDR3 region has the DNA TGTGCCAGCAGTTGGGGGGGGACTAGCGGTTCCTACGAGCAGTACTTC. It specifies CASSWGGTSGSYEQYF.

V and J are TRBV28 and TRBJ1-4, with 9 bases that match TRBD1. The CDR3 extends over 15 amino acids. V was pared by 6 bases and J by 8 bases, with 10 bases of the junction left unmatched. Germline CDR1 is MDHEN and CDR2 is SYDVKM. As DNA, the CDR3 is TGTGCCAGCAGGGGCGCGACAGGGGGTTCCGAAAAACTGTTTTTT. This encodes CASRGATGGSEKLFF. Supplemented by reference TRBV28 and TRBJ1-4, the full variable domain reads DVKVTQSSRYLVKRTGEKVFLECVQDMDHENMFWYRQDPGLGLRLIYFSYDVKMKEKGDIPEGYSVSREKKERFSLILESASTNQTSMYLCASRGATGGSEKLFFGSGTQLSVL.

The chain employs TRBV6-6 and TRBJ1-2; D remains ambiguous. Deletions cut 0 bases from V and 4 bases from J, with 3 bases between. Germline values: CDR1 MNHNY, CDR2 SVGAGI (reference sequence). The CDR3 loop spans 12 amino acids. Here the CDR3 DNA reads TGTGCCAGCAGTTACTCTAGCTATGGCTACACCTTC. It translates to CASSYSSYGYTF.

The V and J genes are TRBV7-2 and TRBJ2-3; 9 nucleotides agree with TRBD2. The CDR3 is made up of 17 amino acids. CDR1 SGHTA and CDR2 FQGNSA come from the germline V gene. V lost 1 base and J lost 0; bases outside the gene matches: 5. The CDR3 region is CASSLVGSGSSTDTQYF. In nucleotides, the CDR3 is TGTGCCAGCAGCTTAGTCGGTAGCGGGAGTAGCACAGATACGCAGTATTTT.

The V gene is TRBV28, the J gene TRBJ2-7; the match to TRBD1 covers 9 bases. Germline lookup yields CDR1 MDHEN and CDR2 SYDVKM. With V trimmed by 6 bases and J by 4 bases, 10 bases remained unmatched. This CDR3 spans 15 amino acids. The CDR3 coding sequence is TGTGCCAGCAGGCCCTTCCGGGACAGGGTTTACGAGCAGTACTTC. Translated, it gives CASRPFRDRVYEQYF.

The genes are TRBV30 and TRBJ1-1; D is unclear. V gave up 2 bases and J gave up 10 bases, with 11 bases separating them. The CDR3 consists of 11 residues. Germline V gives CDR1 GTSNPN, CDR2 SVGIG (reference sequence). CDR3 DNA sequence: TGTGCCTGGAGTCAGGAGGGCGCAGCTTTCTTT. This encodes CAWSQEGAAFF.

This clone was recorded once. Within the sample, other DNA sequences also encode this same CDR3. CDR3 sequence (DNA): TGTGCCAGCAGTTACTCGACGGGGGGCTCCTACGAGCAGTACTTC. This gives the protein CASSYSTGGSYEQYF. The V call is TRBV6-6, the J call TRBJ2-7, with TRBD2 matching 7 bases. The CDR3 covers 15 residues. The J segment lost 0 bases and the V segment lost 0 bases, leaving 2 bases of the junction unmatched. From germline, CDR1 is MNHNY and CDR2 SVGAGI (reference sequence).

V usage is TRBV7-2 and J usage is TRBJ2-7; the D gene is possibly TRBD2 (6 bases). In germline, CDR1 is SGHTA, CDR2 FQGNSA. V shed 4 bases and J shed 0 bases, with 10 bases lying between them. The CDR3 has 14 residues. In nucleotides, the CDR3 is TGTGCCAGCAGCTGGGAGGCCAGCTCCTACGAGCAGTACTTC. It translates to CASSWEASSYEQYF.

The rearrangement joins TRBV4-1 to TRBJ2-5; 11 bases map to TRBD2. This CDR3 spans 18 amino acids. Unmatched junction bases numbered 15, after V lost 5 bases and J lost 4 bases. The germline V gene encodes CDR1 MGHRA and CDR2 YSYEKL. The CDR3 region has the DNA TGCGCCAGCAGCGCTCGTCTGGGAGGGCTAGCGGGGGGAGAGACCCAGTACTTC. Translated, it gives CASSARLGGLAGGETQYF.

Concerning this clone itself: This sample also contains other DNA sequences that code for the same CDR3. This chain uses TRBV5-6 with TRBJ2-5; 7 bases fit TRBD2. This CDR3 region has 14 residues. The ends lost 3 bases at V and 5 bases at J; junction bases unmatched: 7. Germline loops: CDR1 SGHDT, CDR2 YYEEEE. CDR3 protein: CASSSRLAGETQYF. CDR3 DNA: TGTGCCAGCAGCTCACGACTAGCTGGGGAGACCCAGTACTTC.

The V and J genes are TRBV5-6 and TRBJ1-2, with TRBD1 matching 8 bases. This CDR3 region has 14 residues. Looked up from germline, CDR1 is SGHDT and CDR2 is YYEEEE. Trimming removed 6 bases from V and 2 bases from J; junction bases left unmatched: 6. As DNA, the CDR3 is TGTGCCAGCACCCCAGACAGGGGAAACTATGGCTACACCTTC. It translates to CASTPDRGNYGYTF.

To note about this clone: The same CDR3 is also encoded by other DNA sequences in this sample. This chain connects TRBV6-6 to TRBJ2-7, with D perhaps TRBD1 or TRBD2 (5 bases each). The CDR3 has 12 amino acids. The V end was cut by 6 bases, the J end by 2 bases, with 8 bases between. The germline CDR1 and CDR2 sequences are MNHNY and SVGAGI (reference sequence). CDR3 region: CASRRGTYEQYF. DNA of the CDR3: TGTGCCAGCAGGAGGGGAACCTACGAGCAGTACTTC.

The chain combines TRBV30 with TRBJ2-7, with D hard to call. With 3 bases removed from V and 3 bases from J, the gap between germline ends came to 6 bases. This CDR3 is 11 amino acids long. Germline values: CDR1 GTSNPN, CDR2 SVGIG (reference sequence). CDR3 residues: CAWRSDYEQYF. The CDR3 DNA reads TGTGCCTGGAGGTCTGACTACGAGCAGTACTTC.

The rearrangement links TRBV6-5 to TRBJ2-7; perhaps TRBD1 as D (6 bases). The CDR3 extends over 15 amino acids. The V and J ends lost 0 bases and 2 bases respectively, with 11 bases between them. Looked up from germline, CDR1 is MNHEY and CDR2 is SVGAGI. CDR3 loop: CASSYSLTGPYEQYF. The CDR3 coding sequence is TGTGCCAGCAGTTACTCGCTAACAGGGCCCTACGAGCAGTACTTC.